This T cell receptor (beta chain) was identified during a study of T cell repertoires in cytomegalovirus infection (dated by TCRdb to the late 2010s). For the wider study: Because public TCR beta signatures pointed to carriage of CMV infection together with the matching HLA type, the HLA type of each donor mattered for the analysis. Study-level results and caveats: The ex vivo response was dominated by HLA-C-restricted CMV-specific TCR beta clonotypes, which also provided the single most frequent clonotype in two of eight donors. In both this cohort and an independent cohort of under 450 donors, the cumulative frequency of public TCR beta family members distinguished carriers of CMV infection plus the relevant HLA type.

Looking up the germline V gene (reference sequence) yields CDR1 DFQATT and CDR2 SNEGSKA. Including cysteine and phenylalanine, the CDR3 has 17 amino acids. Kept here is only the CDR3 DNA, which spans 51 bases and is read in frame from base 1. Ends trimmed: V by 3 bases, J by 0 bases; bases unmatched to a gene: 4. As to this clonotype: It has no known antigen specificity. No per-base quality is available; no much larger clone lies one base away.

Sequenced using an Illumina HiSeq 1500. TCRdb reprocessed the public reads (quality trimming at Q25 with fastp, clone calling with MiXCR) and kept in-frame beta chains. Entries that share a CDR3 protein sequence are merged under the most common genes and DNA. The sample table records 300,000 or so distinct CDR3 sequences; about 25% of these occur just once. The top ten clones comprise about 14% of the sample. This chain joins TRBV20-1 to TRBJ2-2, and 13 junction bases match TRBD2. Source material: PBMCs. This TCR derives from a human donor in good health (CMV status not recorded). Some clones in this sample may be carry-over from other donors' samples. The CDR3 has the sequence CSASKLAGGPNTGELFF. The DNA is as follows: TGCAGTGCTAGTAAACTAGCGGGAGGGCCGAACACCGGGGAGCTGTTTTTT.